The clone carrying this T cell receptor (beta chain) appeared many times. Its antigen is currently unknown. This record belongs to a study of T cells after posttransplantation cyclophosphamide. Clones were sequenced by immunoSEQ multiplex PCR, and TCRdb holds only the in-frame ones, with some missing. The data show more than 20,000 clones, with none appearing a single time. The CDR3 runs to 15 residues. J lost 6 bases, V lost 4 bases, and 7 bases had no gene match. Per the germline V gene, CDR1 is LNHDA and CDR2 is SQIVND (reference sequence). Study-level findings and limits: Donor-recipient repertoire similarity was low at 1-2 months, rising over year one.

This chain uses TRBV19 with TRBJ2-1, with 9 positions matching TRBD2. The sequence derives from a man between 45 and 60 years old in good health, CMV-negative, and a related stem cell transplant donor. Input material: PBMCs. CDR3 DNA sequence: TGTGCCAGTAGTAATCTGCGGGGGGGCCTCAATGAGCAGTTCTTC. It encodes CASSNLRGGLNEQFF.